The rows below give T cell receptor beta chains drawn from one sample of a study of identifying expanded T cells in peripheral blood. The repertoire was sequenced with immunoSEQ multiplex PCR; TCRdb's copy has only in-frame clones and lacks some. The repertoire holds around 91,000 clones, with around 88% as singletons. Material: blood. These receptors came from a person aged 18 to 70 in good health. The CDR3 runs from the conserved cysteine through the conserved F or W.

V gene,CDR3 protein
TRBV11-2,CASSLGQGGQFF
TRBV7-6,CASSPLSGSYEQYF
TRBV5-1,CASSLRERSYNSPLHF
TRBV6-4,CASSYSGPTDTQYF
TRBV5-1,CASSFTPSGSSYNEQFF
TRBV4-1,CASSPSTRPSGEQFF
TRBV30,CAWSVAGRENQPQHF
TRBV5-1,CASSLQGAPYEQYF
TRBV6-4,CASSDGATSSYNEQFF
TRBV2,CARNHRDRSNEQFF
TRBV4-2,CASSQGGENSGANVLTF
TRBV6-6,CASSPYREGETQYF
TRBV15,CATSRAPSGDGELFF
TRBV30,CAWRRPGTGFHGYTF
TRBV5-5,CASSGTGGGAYNEQFF
TRBV5-4,CASSLFGSYQPQHF
TRBV6-6,CASSPLAGGLHEQYF
TRBV30,CAWSVSREAPLHF
TRBV5-1,CASSFGYNEQFF
TRBV6-5,CASSSKPGQAIF
TRBV9,CASSVGLTYNEQFF
TRBV6-1,CASHVTETDTQYF
TRBV28,CASRTSSGGVGEQYF
TRBV29-1,CSVSGGNQETQYF
TRBV4-2,CASSPDRVNYGYTF
TRBV29-1,CSVDSGQGVVGYTF
TRBV5-1,CASSLETAEHNSPLHF
TRBV5-1,CASSLGTEDEQYF
TRBV6-6,CASTSVAAPTVNTIYF
TRBV10-1,CASSESQSYGYTF
TRBV5-1,CASGLMPTRDEQFF
TRBV6-5,CASSYSNGGTEAFF
TRBV6-5,CASSYPSGTQYF
TRBV9,CASSAHGGGGTTDTQYF
TRBV29-1,CSGGLAFGEQYF
TRBV5-1,CASSLRWDRGGELFF
TRBV7-2,CASSSRTGGGDIQYF
TRBV4-2,CASSQASSGGPDTQYF
TRBV4-3,CASSQAGPGSDEKLFF